The entry below describes one T cell receptor beta chain. The data belong to a study of blood T cell repertoires in COVID-19. At the level of the study: Samples representing acute and convalescent COVID-19 were sourced from the United States, Italy and Spain.

All enrollees were roughly 18 to 95 years old and from 20 to 25 US areas. Cohort 3 recovered donors had two negative PCRs, clearance, or symptom resolution. In the study's own analysis: The authors estimated nucleated cell counts from reference gene primer amplification. Sequenced by immunoSEQ multiplex PCR; TCRdb stores in-frame clones only, minus some. That table is the source of V, J and clone size, and D and trimming were worked out from the DNA. The sample holds roughly 330,000 clones, roughly 87% seen once. V dropped 4 bases and J dropped 3 bases, with 11 bases sitting between them. In germline, CDR1 is SGHRS, CDR2 YFSETQ. The CDR3 totals 14 residues.

The V gene is TRBV5-1, the J gene TRBJ1-5; D is perhaps TRBD1 (6 bases). The sample comprised PBMCs or T cells enriched from blood (not recorded which). The receptor comes from a woman aged 25 to 39 who had recovered from COVID-19. The CDR3 nucleotides read TGCGCCAGCAGCCAGACAGGTTACAATCAGCCCCAGCATTTT. Translating it yields CASSQTGYNQPQHF.